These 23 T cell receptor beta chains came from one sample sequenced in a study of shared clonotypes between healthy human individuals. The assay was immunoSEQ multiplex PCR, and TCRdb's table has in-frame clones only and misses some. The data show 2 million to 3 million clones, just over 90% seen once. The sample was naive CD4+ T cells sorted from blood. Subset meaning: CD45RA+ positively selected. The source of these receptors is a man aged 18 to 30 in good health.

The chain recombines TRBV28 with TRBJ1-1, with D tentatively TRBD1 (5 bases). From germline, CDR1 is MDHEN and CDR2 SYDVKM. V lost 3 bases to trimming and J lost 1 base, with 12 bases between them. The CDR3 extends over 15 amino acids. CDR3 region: CASSFLRGGNTEAFF. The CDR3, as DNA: TGTGCCAGCAGTTTCCTGCGGGGGGGGAACACTGAAGCTTTCTTT.

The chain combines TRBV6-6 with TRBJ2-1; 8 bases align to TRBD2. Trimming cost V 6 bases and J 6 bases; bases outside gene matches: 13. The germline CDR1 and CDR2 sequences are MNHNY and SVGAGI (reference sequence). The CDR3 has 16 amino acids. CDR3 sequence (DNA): TGTGCCAGCAGCCGACTAAGGTCTAGCGGGTCCAATGAGCAGTTCTTC. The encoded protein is CASSRLRSSGSNEQFF.

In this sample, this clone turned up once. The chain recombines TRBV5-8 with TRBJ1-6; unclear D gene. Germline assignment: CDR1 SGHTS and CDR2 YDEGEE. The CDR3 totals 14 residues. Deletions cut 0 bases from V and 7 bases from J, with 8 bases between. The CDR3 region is CASSLGEINSPLHF. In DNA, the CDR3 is TGTGCCAGCAGCTTGGGGGAGATCAATTCACCCCTCCACTTT.

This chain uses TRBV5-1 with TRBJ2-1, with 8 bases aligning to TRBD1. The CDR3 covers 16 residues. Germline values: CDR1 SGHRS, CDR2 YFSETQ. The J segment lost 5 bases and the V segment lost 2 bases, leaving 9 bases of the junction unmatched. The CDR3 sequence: CASSFLSGTGHNEQFF. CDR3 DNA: TGCGCCAGCAGCTTTCTGTCCGGGACAGGCCACAATGAGCAGTTCTTC.

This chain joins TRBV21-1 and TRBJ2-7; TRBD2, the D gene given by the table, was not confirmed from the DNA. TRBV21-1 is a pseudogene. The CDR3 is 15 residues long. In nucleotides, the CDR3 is TGTGCCAGCAGCAAAGGTAACGGGAGTGCCTACGAGCAGTACTTC. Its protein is CASSKGNGSAYEQYF.

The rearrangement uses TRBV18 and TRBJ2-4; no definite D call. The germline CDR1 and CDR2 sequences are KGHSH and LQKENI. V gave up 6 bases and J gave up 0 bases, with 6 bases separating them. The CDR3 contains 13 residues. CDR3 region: CASSEVAKNIQYF. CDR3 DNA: TGTGCCAGCTCCGAGGTAGCCAAAAACATTCAGTACTTC.

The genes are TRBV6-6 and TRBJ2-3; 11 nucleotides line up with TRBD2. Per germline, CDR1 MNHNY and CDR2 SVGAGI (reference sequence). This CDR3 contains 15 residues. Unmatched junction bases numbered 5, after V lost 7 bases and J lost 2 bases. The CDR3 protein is CASTPGLADTDTQYF. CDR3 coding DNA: TGTGCCAGCACCCCGGGACTAGCGGACACAGATACGCAGTATTTT.

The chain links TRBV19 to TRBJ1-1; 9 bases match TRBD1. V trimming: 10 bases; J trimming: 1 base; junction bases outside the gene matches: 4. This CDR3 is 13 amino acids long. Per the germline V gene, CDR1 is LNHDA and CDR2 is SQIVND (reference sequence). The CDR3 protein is CATAGQGNTEAFF. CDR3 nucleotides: TGTGCCACCGCGGGACAGGGGAACACTGAAGCTTTCTTT.

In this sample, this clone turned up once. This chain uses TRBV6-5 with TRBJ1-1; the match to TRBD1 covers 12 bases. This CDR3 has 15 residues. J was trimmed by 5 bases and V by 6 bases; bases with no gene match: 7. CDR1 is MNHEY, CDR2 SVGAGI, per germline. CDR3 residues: CASRGTGGAYTEAFF. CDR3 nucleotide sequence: TGTGCCAGCAGGGGGACAGGGGGCGCATATACTGAAGCTTTCTTT.

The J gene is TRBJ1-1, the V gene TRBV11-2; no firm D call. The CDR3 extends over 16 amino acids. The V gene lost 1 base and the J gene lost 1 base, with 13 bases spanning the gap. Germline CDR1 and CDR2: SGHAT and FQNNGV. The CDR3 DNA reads TGTGCCAGCAGCTTAGTACACGGCGGGAGGAACACTGAAGCTTTCTTT. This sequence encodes CASSLVHGGRNTEAFF.

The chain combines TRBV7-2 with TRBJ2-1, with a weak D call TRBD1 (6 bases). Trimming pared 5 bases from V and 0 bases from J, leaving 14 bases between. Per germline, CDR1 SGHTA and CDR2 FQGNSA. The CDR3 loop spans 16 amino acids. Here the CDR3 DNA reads TGTGCCAGCAGCCTAACCTGGGACACCTCCTACAATGAGCAGTTCTTC. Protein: CASSLTWDTSYNEQFF.

CDR3 nucleotides: TGCGCCAGCAGCTTGGAAACGGGAAGCACAGATACGCAGTATTTT. Its translation is CASSLETGSTDTQYF. The genes are TRBV5-1 and TRBJ2-3, with D maybe TRBD2 (5 bases). Trimming stripped 0 bases from V and 0 bases from J, with 8 bases between. Germline CDR1 reads SGHRS; CDR2 reads YFSETQ. The CDR3 loop spans 15 amino acids.

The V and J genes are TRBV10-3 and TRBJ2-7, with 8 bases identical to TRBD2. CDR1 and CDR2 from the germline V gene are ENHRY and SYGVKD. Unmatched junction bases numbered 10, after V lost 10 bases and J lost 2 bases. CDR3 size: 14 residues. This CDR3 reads CATGGTLAPYEQYF. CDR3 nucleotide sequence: TGTGCCACGGGGGGGACCCTCGCCCCCTACGAGCAGTACTTC.

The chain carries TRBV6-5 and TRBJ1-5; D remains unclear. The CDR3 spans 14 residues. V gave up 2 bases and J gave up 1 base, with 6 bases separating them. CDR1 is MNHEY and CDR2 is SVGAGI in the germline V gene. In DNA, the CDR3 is TGTGCCAGCAGTTACGACGAGAGCAATCAGCCCCAGCATTTT. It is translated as CASSYDESNQPQHF.

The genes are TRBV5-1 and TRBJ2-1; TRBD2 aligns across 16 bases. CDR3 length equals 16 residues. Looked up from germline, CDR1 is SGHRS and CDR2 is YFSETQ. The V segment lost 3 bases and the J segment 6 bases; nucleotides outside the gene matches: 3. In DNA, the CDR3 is TGCGCCAGCAGCTCCGGGACTAGCGGGGGGGCCAATGAGCAGTTCTTC. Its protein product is CASSSGTSGGANEQFF. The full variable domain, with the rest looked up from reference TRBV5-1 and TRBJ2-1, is KAGVTQTPRYLIKTRGQQVTLSCSPISGHRSVSWYQQTPGQGLQFLFEYFSETQRNKGNFPGRFSGRQFSNSRSEMNVSTLELGDSALYLCASSSGTSGGANEQFFGPGTRLTVL.

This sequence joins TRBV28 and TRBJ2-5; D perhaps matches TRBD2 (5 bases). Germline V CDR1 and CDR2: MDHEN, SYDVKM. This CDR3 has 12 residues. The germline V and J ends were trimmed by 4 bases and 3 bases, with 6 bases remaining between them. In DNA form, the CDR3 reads TGTGCCAGCAGTTACGGGAAAGAGACCCAGTACTTC. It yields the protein CASSYGKETQYF.

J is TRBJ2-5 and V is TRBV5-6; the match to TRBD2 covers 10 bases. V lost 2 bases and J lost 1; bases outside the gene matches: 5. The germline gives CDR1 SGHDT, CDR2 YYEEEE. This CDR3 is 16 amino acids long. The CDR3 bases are TGTGCCAGCAGCTTACGTAGCGGGAGGACCCAAGAGACCCAGTACTTC. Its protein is CASSLRSGRTQETQYF.

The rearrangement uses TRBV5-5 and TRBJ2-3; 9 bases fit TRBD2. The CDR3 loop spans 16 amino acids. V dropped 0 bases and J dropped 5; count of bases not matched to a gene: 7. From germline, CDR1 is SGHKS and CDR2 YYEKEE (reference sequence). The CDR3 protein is CASSLGPGLAEDTQYF. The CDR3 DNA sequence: TGTGCCAGCAGCTTGGGTCCGGGACTAGCAGAAGATACGCAGTATTTT.

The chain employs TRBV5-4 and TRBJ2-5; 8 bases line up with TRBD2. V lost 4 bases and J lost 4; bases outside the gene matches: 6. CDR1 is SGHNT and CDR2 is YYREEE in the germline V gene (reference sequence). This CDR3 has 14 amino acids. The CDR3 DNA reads TGTGCCAGCAGCCCGGGACTAGTACCAGAGACCCAGTACTTC. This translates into CASSPGLVPETQYF. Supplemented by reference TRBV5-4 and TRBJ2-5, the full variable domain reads ETGVTQSPTHLIKTRGQQVTLRCSSQSGHNTVSWYQQALGQGPQFIFQYYREEENGRGNFPPRFSGLQFPNYSSELNVNALELDDSALYLCASSPGLVPETQYFGPGTRLLVL.

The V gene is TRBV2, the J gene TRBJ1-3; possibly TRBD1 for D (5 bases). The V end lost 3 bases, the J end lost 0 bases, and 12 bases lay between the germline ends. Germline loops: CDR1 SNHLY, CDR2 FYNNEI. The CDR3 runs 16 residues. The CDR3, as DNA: TGTGCCAGCAGTGAGCGTGGGGGTAGCTCTGGAAACACCATATATTTT. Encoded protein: CASSERGGSSGNTIYF.

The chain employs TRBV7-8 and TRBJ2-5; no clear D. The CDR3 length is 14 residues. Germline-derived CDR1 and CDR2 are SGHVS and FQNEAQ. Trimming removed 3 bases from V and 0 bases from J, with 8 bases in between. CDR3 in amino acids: CASSFPPNQETQYF. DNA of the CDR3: TGTGCCAGCAGCTTCCCCCCGAACCAAGAGACCCAGTACTTC. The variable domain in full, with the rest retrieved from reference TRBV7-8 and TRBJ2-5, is GAGVSQSPRYKVAKRGQDVALRCDPISGHVSLFWYQQALGQGPEFLTYFQNEAQLDKSGLPSDRFFAERPEGSVSTLKIQRTQQEDSAVYLCASSFPPNQETQYFGPGTRLLVL.

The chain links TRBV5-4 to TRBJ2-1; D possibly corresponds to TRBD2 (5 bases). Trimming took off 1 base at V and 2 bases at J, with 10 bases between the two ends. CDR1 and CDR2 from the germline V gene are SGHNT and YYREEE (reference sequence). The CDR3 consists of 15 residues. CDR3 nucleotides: TGTGCCAGCAGCTTGCGGACTGACGCCTACAATGAGCAGTTCTTC. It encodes CASSLRTDAYNEQFF.

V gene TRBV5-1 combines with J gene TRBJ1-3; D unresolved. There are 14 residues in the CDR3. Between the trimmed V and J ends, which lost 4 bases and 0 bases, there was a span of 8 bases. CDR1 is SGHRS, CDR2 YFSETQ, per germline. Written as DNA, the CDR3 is TGCGCCAGCAGCACGACAACCTCTGGAAACACCATATATTTT. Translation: CASSTTTSGNTIYF. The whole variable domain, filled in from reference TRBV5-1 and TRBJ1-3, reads KAGVTQTPRYLIKTRGQQVTLSCSPISGHRSVSWYQQTPGQGLQFLFEYFSETQRNKGNFPGRFSGRQFSNSRSEMNVSTLELGDSALYLCASSTTTSGNTIYFGEGSWLTVV.